This T cell receptor beta chain was sequenced in a study of OX40 agonist ivuxolimab in advanced cancers. About the research overall: Every 2 weeks, ivuxolimab was infused into the patients intravenously at between 0.01 and 10 mg/kg. Patients treated during dose escalation were battling hepatocellular carcinoma, melanoma, renal cell or head and neck cancer. Study-wide results and limits: Some patients who did not respond also had low normalized T-cell clonal expansion.

The table came from immunoSEQ multiplex PCR; TCRdb's copy has only in-frame clones and leaves some out. The data show 65,000 to 95,000 clones, more than 70% seen once. To note about this clone: The antigen remains unidentified.

The V segment lost 4 bases and the J segment 10 bases; nucleotides outside the gene matches: 4. The CDR3 contains 13 residues. Germline V gene data show CDR1 as MRHNA and CDR2 as SNTAGT. The clonotype originates from an adult with an advanced solid tumor such as melanoma, head and neck, liver or kidney cancer. The gene calls are TRBV6-4 and TRBJ2-1; 10 nucleotides line up with TRBD1. The sequencing used CD4+ or CD8+ T cells sorted from blood, collected in a trial of the OX40 agonist ivuxolimab. In nucleotides, the CDR3 is TGTGCCAGCAGTGGACAGGGGGCAAGAGAGCAGTTCTTC. Its translation is CASSGQGAREQFF.